The present entry profiles one TCR beta chain with its context. These data belong to a study of blood T cell repertoires in COVID-19. Study-wide context: COVID-19 samples, acute and convalescent, were from the United States, Italy and Spain. T cells, B-cell-depleted T cells, or PBMCs supplied cDNA or gDNA.

Trimming took 3 bases from V and 0 from J; bases not matched to a gene: 7. Germline-derived CDR1 and CDR2 are SGHDT and YYEEEE. This CDR3 region has 18 residues. Methods used by the authors: The authors estimated nucleated cell counts from reference gene primer amplification. TCRdb's copy holds only in-frame clones and misses some; the assay was immunoSEQ multiplex PCR. D and trimming were read from the DNA, whereas the V and J calls and clone size are those reported in that table. The data contain about 260,000 clones, about four fifths of them singletons. Material for sequencing was peripheral blood. The V and J genes are TRBV5-6 and TRBJ2-7, with 15 nucleotides matching TRBD2. This sequence was found in a woman aged 40-49 years who had recovered from COVID-19. CDR3 residues: CASSSGLAGGFSSYEQYF. The CDR3 coding sequence is TGTGCCAGCAGCTCGGGACTAGCGGGGGGATTCAGCTCCTACGAGCAGTACTTC. The full variable domain, rest sourced from reference TRBV5-6 and TRBJ2-7, is DAGVTQSPTHLIKTRGQQVTLRCSPKSGHDTVSWYQQALGQGPQFIFQYYEEEERQRGNFPDRFSGHQFPNYSSELNVNALLLGDSALYLCASSSGLAGGFSSYEQYFGPGTRLTVT.